This TCR beta chain was profiled in a study of T-cell memory formation after mild COVID-19. Study-wide background: Among the donors, TCR clusters were largely specific to each donor. Whole-study findings and limits: In second-wave clones peaking day 37, SARS-CoV-2 specificity remained unconfirmed. CM and EM subsets held most contracting CD4+ clones; EMRA held CD8+ ones.

Germline CDR1 DFQATT, CDR2 SNEGSKA (reference sequence). The CDR3 runs 15 residues. cDNA libraries for TCR alpha and TCR beta, carrying sample barcodes and UMIs, came from 5'RACE with constant-segment primers. One entry per CDR3 protein, called by TCRdb with MiXCR from the 5' RACE reads. In the table there are approximately 400,000 distinct CDR3 sequences, roughly 18% of which are singletons. On this clonotype: The antigen is not known. The junction departs from the called germline gene at one end, perhaps through a read error.

Input material: PBMCs or a T cell subset sorted from them (not recorded which). The chain carries TRBV20-1 and TRBJ1-2, with D maybe TRBD1 (5 bases). This TCR was sampled from a man aged 18 to 35 who had mild COVID-19 (a few samples of this study predate the infection). Cell type and time point are not known. The DNA of the CDR3 is TGCAGTTCTAGGGAAAACCGGGGCGTATTCTATGGCTACACCTTC. Translated, it gives CSSRENRGVFYGYTF.